This T cell receptor (beta chain) was obtained from a study of B cell selection in AIRE deficiency. V lost 2 bases to trimming and J lost 6 bases, with 9 bases between them. CDR3 length: 12 amino acids. Germline CDR1 reads SQVTM; CDR2 reads ANQGSEA. This clone showed up just a few times. The antigen is undetermined. Conventional CD4 T cells were sorted as CD4+CD127+ cells. Study-level findings and limits: TCRbeta-only data showed 36.6% of shared healthy Treg sequences in healthy Tconv. Shorter CDR3s marked shared Treg sequences, biased toward few non-templated insertions.

The method was immunoSEQ multiplex PCR; TCRdb's version includes in-frame clones alone and lacks a portion of them. The table lists 25,000 to 30,000 clones, roughly 95% of them singletons. The sequence was obtained from a human donor in good health. Sequencing was carried out using CD4+CD127+ conventional T cells sorted from PBMCs. The chain joins TRBV29-1 to TRBJ2-3; D might be TRBD2 (6 bases). In nucleotides, the CDR3 is TGCAGCGTTGAACCGGGAGTCGATACGCAGTATTTT. Translating gives CSVEPGVDTQYF.